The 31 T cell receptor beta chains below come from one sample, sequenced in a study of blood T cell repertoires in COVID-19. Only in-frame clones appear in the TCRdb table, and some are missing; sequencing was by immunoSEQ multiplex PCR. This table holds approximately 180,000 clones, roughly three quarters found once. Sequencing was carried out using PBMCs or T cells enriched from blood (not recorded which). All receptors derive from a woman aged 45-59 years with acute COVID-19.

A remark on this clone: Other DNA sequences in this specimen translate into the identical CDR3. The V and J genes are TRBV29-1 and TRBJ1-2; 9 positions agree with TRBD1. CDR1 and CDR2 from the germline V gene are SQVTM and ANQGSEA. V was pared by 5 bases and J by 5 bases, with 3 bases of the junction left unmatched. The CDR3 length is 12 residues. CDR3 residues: CSVRTGDYGYTF. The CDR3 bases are TGCAGCGTTCGGACAGGGGATTATGGCTACACCTTC.

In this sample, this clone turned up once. DNA for the CDR3: TGTGCCAGCAGCTTAAGAGGGCGGGCTAGCGGGGATTCAGATACGCAGTATTTT. Translated: CASSLRGRASGDSDTQYF. The chain couples TRBV7-3 to TRBJ2-3, with 9 bases that match TRBD2. The CDR3 consists of 18 residues. The V and J ends lost 1 base and 4 bases, in that order; junction bases with no gene match: 12. Germline lookup yields CDR1 SGHTA and CDR2 FQGTGA.

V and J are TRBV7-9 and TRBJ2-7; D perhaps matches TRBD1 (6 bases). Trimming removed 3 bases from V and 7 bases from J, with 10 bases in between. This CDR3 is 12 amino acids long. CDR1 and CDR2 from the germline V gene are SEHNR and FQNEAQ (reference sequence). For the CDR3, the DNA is TGTGCCAGCAGCTTGGGGGCGCTTGAGCAGTACGTC. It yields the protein CASSLGALEQYV.

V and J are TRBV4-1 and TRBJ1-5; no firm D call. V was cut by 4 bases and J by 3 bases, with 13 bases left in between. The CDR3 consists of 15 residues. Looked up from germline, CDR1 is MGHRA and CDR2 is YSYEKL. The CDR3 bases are TGCGCCAGCAGCCGCTCGTTCGGGAACAATCAGCCCCAGCATTTT. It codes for CASSRSFGNNQPQHF.

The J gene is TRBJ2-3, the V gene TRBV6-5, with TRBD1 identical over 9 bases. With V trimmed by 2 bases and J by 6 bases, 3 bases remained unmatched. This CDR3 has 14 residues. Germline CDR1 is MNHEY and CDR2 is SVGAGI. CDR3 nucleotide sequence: TGTGCCAGCAGTTACGACAGGGGGACTGATACGCAGTATTTT. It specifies CASSYDRGTDTQYF.

The CDR3 nucleotides read TGCGCCAGCAGTCAATCGGGACACTTCTATGGCTACACCTTC. Translated, it gives CASSQSGHFYGYTF. This chain connects TRBV23-1 to TRBJ1-2, with a possible D match to TRBD1 (6 bases). Being an ORF, TRBV23-1 has a function that is uncertain. The CDR3 sequence is 14 residues long. V was pared by 0 bases and J by 4 bases, with 9 bases between.

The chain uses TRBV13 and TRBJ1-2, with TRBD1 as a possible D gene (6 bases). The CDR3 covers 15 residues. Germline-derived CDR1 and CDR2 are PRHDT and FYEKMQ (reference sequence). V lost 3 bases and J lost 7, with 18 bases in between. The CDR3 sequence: CASSFQTGVMSGYTF. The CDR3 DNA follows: TGTGCCAGCAGCTTCCAGACAGGCGTGATGAGTGGCTACACCTTC. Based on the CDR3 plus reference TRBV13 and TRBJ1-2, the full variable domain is AAGVIQSPRHLIKEKRETATLKCYPIPRHDTVYWYQQGPGQDPQFLISFYEKMQSDKGSIPDRFSAQQFSDYHSELNMSSLELGDSALYFCASSFQTGVMSGYTFGSGTRLTVV.

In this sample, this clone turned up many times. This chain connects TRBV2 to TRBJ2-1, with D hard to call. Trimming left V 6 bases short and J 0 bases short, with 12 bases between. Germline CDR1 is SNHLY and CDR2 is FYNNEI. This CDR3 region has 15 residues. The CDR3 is CASSGAQASYNEQFF. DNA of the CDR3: TGTGCCAGCAGCGGCGCCCAGGCCTCCTACAATGAGCAGTTCTTC.

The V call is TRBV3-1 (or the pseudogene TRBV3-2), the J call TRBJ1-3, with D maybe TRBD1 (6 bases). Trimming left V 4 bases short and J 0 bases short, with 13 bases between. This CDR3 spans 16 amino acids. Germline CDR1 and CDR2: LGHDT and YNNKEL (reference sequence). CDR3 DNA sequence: TGTGCCAGCAGCCGCCCCGGGACAAGCTCTGGAAACACCATATATTTT. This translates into CASSRPGTSSGNTIYF.

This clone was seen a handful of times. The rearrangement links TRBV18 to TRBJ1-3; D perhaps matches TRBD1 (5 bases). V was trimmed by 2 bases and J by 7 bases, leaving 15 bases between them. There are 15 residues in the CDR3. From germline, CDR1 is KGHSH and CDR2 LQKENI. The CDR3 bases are TGTGCCAGCTCACCAGACAGTTTGTCTAAGAACACCATATATTTT. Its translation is CASSPDSLSKNTIYF.

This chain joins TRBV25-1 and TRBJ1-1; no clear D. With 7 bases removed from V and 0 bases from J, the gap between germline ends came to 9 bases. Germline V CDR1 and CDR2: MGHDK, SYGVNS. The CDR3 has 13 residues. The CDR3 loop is CASMGSMNTEAFF. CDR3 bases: TGTGCCAGCATGGGCAGCATGAACACTGAAGCTTTCTTT.

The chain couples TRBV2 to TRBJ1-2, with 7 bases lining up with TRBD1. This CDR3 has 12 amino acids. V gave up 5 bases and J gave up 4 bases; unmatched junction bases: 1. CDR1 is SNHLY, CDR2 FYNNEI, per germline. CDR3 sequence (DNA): TGTGCCAGCAGTCGACAGGGCTATGGCTACACCTTC. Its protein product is CASSRQGYGYTF.

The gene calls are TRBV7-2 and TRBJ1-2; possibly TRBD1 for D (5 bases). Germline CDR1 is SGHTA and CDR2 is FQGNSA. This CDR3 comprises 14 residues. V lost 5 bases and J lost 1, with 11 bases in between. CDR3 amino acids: CASSETRVNYGYTF. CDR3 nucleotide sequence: TGTGCCAGCAGCGAAACCAGGGTTAACTATGGCTACACCTTC.

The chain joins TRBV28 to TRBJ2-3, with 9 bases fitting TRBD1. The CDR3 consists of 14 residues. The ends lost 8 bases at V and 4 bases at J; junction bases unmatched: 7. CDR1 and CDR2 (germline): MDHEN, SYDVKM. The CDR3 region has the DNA TGTGCCAGCCAATCGGGACAGGGAGCAGATACGCAGTATTTT. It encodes CASQSGQGADTQYF. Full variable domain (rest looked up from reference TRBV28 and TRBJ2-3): DVKVTQSSRYLVKRTGEKVFLECVQDMDHENMFWYRQDPGLGLRLIYFSYDVKMKEKGDIPEGYSVSREKKERFSLILESASTNQTSMYLCASQSGQGADTQYFGPGTRLTVL.

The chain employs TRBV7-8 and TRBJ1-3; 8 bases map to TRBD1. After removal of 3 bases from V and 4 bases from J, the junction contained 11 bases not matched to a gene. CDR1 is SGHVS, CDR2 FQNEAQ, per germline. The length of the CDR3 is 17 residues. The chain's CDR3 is CASSFGQGAGTGNTIYF. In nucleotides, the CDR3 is TGTGCCAGCAGCTTCGGCCAGGGGGCGGGAACGGGAAACACCATATATTTT.

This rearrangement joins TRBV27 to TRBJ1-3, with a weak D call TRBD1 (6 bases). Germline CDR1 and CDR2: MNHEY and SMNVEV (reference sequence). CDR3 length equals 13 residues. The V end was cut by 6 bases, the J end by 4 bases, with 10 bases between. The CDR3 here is CASRDSGGNTIYF. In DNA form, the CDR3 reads TGTGCCAGCAGGGACAGCGGCGGAAACACCATATATTTT.

CDR3 DNA: TGTGCCAGCAGCCAACCAAAGCTGGGCAGGAAAGAAGCTTTCTTT. Protein: CASSQPKLGRKEAFF. The chain has TRBV3-1 (or the pseudogene TRBV3-2) and TRBJ1-1; no clear D gene. CDR3 length: 15 amino acids. The V end was cut by 2 bases, the J end by 8 bases, with 18 bases between. Per the germline V gene, CDR1 is LGHDT and CDR2 is YNNKEL (reference sequence).

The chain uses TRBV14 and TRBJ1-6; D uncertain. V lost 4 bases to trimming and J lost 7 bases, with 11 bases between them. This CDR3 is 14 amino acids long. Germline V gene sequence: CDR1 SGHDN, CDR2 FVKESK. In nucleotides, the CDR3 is TGTGCCAGCAGCCTCCAGTCCTTCAATTCACCCCTCCACTTT. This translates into CASSLQSFNSPLHF. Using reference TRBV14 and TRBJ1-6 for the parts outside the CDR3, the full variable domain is EAGVTQFPSHSVIEKGQTVTLRCDPISGHDNLYWYRRVMGKEIKFLLHFVKESKQDESGMPNNRFLAERTGGTYSTLKVQPAELEDSGVYFCASSLQSFNSPLHFGNGTRLTVT.

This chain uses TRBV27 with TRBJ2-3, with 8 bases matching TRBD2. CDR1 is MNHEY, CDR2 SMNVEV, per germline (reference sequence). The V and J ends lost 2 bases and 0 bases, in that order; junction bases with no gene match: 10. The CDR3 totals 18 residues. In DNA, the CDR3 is TGTGCCAGCAGTTTACGGGGGGGACAAGGATCTAGCACAGATACGCAGTATTTT. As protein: CASSLRGGQGSSTDTQYF.

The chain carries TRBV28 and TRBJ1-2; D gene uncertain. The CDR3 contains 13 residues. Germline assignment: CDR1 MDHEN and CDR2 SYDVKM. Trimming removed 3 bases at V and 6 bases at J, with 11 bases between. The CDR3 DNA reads TGTGCCAGCAGTTTGCGCCAGCTAGATGGCTACACCTTC. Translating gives CASSLRQLDGYTF.

The CDR3 spells CASSLGGWQEKLFF. The CDR3 nucleotides read TGTGCCAGCAGCTTGGGAGGGTGGCAGGAAAAACTGTTTTTT. The V and J genes are TRBV5-6 and TRBJ1-4; D remains unclear. The germline gives CDR1 SGHDT, CDR2 YYEEEE. CDR3 length: 14 residues. V shed 0 bases and J shed 8 bases, with 11 bases lying between them.

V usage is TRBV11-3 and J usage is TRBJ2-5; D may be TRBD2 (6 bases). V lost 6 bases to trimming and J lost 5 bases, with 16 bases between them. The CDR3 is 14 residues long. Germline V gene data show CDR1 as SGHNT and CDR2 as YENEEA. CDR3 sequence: CASSRQGGLETQYF. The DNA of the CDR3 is TGTGCCAGCAGTCGTCAAGGAGGGTTGGAGACCCAGTACTTC.

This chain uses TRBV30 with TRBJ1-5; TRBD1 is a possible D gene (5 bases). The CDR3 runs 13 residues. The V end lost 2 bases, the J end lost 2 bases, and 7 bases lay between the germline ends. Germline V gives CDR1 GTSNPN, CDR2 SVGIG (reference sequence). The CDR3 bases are TGTGCCTGGAGTCCGGGGGGCAATCAGCCCCAGCATTTT. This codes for CAWSPGGNQPQHF.

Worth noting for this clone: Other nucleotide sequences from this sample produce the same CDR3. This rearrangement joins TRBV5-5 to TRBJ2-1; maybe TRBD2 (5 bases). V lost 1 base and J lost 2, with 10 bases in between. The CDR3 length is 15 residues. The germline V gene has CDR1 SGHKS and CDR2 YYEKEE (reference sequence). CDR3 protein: CASSLSSGTYNEQFF. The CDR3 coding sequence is TGTGCCAGCAGCTTGTCGAGCGGAACCTACAATGAGCAGTTCTTC.

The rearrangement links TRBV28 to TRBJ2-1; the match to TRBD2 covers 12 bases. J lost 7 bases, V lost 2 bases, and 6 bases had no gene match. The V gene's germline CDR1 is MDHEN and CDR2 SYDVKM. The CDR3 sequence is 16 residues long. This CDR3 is CASSLGVLAGGNEQFF. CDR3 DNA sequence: TGTGCCAGCAGTTTAGGGGTACTAGCGGGGGGAAATGAGCAGTTCTTC.

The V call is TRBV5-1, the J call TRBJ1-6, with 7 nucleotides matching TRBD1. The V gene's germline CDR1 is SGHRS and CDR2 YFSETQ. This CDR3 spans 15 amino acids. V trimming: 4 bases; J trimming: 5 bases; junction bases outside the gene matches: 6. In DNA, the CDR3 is TGCGCCAGCAGCGCGGGACAGTCTGATAATTCACCCCTCCACTTT. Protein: CASSAGQSDNSPLHF.

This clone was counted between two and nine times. CDR3 region: CASSLAGQGQGYTF. In DNA, the CDR3 is TGCGCCAGCAGCTTGGCCGGGCAGGGGCAAGGCTACACCTTC. V gene TRBV5-1 combines with J gene TRBJ1-2, with TRBD1 as a possible D gene (6 bases). Per the germline V gene, CDR1 is SGHRS and CDR2 is YFSETQ. The V end was cut by 0 bases, the J end by 8 bases, with 14 bases between. The CDR3 extends over 14 amino acids.

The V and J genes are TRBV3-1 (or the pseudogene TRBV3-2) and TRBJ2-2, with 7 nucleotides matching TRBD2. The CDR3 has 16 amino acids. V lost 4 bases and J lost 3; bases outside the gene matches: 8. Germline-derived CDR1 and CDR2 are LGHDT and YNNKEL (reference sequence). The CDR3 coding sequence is TGTGCCAGCAGCCGAGGACTAGTAGGAGACACCGGGGAGCTGTTTTTT. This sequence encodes CASSRGLVGDTGELFF.

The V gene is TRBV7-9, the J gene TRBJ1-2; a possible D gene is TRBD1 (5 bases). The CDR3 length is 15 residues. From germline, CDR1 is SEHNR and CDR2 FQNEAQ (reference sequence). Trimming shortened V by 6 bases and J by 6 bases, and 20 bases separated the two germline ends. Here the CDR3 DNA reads TGTGCCAGCAGTCCTAAAGGGGTGTCCTTAGATGGCTACACCTTC. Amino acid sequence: CASSPKGVSLDGYTF.

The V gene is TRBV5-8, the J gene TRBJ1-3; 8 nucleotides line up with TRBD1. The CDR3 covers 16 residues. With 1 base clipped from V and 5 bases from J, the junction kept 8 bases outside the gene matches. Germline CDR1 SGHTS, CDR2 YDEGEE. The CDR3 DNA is TGTGCCAGCAGCTTGTTTACCGGACAGGGCCGAAACACCATATATTTT. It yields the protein CASSLFTGQGRNTIYF.

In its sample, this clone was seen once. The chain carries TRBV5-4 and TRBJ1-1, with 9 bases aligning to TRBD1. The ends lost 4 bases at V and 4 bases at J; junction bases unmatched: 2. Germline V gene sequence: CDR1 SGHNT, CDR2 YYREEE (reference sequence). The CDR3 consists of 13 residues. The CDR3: CASSRGQGTEAFF. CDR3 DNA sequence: TGTGCCAGCAGCAGGGGACAGGGCACTGAAGCTTTCTTT. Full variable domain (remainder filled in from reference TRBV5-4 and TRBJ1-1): ETGVTQSPTHLIKTRGQQVTLRCSSQSGHNTVSWYQQALGQGPQFIFQYYREEENGRGNFPPRFSGLQFPNYSSELNVNALELDDSALYLCASSRGQGTEAFFGQGTRLTVV.